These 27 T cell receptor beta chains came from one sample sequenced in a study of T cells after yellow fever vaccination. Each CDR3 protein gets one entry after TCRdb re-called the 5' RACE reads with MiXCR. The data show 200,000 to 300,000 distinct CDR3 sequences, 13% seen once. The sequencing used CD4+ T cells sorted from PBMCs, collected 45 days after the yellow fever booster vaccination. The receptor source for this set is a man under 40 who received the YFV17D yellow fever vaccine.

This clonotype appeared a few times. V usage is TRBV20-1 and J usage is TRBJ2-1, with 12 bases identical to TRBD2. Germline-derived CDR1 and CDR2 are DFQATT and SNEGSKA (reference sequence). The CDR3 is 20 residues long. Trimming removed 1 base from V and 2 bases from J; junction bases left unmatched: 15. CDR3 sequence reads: CSARALRTSGKRAAYNEQFF. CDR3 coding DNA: TGCAGTGCTAGAGCCCTCAGGACTAGCGGGAAACGCGCGGCCTACAATGAGCAGTTCTTC.

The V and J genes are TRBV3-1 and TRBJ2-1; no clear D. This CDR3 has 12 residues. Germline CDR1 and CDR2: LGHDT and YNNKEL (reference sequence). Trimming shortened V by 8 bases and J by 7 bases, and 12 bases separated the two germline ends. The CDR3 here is CASASADNEQFF. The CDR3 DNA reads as TGTGCCAGCGCATCGGCGGATAATGAGCAGTTCTTC.

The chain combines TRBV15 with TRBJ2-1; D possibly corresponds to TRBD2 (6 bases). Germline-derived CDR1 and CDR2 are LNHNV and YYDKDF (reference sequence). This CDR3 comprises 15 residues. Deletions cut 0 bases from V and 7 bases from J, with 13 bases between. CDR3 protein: CATSRDRLDLNEQFF. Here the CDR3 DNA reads TGTGCCACCAGCAGAGACAGACTAGATTTAAATGAGCAGTTCTTC.

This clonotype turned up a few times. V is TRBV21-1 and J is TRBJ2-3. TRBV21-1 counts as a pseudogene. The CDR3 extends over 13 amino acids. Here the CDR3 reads CASSKLTEDTQYF. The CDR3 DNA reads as TGTGCCAGCAGCAAATTGACTGAAGATACGCAGTATTTT.

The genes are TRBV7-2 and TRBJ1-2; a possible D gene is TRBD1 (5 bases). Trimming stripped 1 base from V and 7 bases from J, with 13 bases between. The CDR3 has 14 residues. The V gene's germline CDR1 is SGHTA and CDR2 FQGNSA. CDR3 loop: CASSLGWGKAGYTF. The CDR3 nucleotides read TGTGCCAGCAGCTTAGGGTGGGGGAAGGCTGGCTACACCTTC. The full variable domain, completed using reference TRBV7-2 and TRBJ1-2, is GAGVSQSPSNKVTEKGKDVELRCDPISGHTALYWYRQSLGQGLEFLIYFQGNSAPDKSGLPSDRFSAERTGGSVSTLTIQRTQQEDSAVYLCASSLGWGKAGYTFGSGTRLTVV.

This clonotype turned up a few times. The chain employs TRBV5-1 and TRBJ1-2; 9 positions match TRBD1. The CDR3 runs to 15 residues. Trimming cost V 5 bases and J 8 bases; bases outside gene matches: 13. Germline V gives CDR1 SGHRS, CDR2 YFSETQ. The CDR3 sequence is CASSPTGGSEWGYTF. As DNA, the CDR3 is TGCGCCAGCAGTCCTACAGGGGGCAGCGAATGGGGCTACACCTTC.

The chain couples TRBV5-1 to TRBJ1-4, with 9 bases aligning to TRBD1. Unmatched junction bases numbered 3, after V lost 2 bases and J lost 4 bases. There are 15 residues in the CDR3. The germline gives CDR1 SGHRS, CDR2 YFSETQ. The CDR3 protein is CASSLQGADNEKLFF. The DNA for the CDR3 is TGCGCCAGCAGCTTACAGGGGGCAGATAATGAAAAACTGTTTTTT.

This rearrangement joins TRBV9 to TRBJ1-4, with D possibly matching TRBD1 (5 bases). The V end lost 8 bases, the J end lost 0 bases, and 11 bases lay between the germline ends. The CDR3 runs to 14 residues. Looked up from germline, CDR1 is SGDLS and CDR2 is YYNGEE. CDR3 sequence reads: CASGGGTTNEKLFF. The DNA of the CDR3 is TGTGCCAGTGGGGGGGGAACAACTAATGAAAAACTGTTTTTT.

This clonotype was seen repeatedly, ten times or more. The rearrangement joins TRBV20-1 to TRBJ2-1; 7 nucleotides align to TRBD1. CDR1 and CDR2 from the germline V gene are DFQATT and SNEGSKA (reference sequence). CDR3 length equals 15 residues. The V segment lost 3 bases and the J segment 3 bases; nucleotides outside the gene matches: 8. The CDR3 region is CSARGTGTDYNEQFF. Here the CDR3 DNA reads TGCAGTGCTAGGGGTACCGGGACAGACTACAATGAGCAGTTCTTC.

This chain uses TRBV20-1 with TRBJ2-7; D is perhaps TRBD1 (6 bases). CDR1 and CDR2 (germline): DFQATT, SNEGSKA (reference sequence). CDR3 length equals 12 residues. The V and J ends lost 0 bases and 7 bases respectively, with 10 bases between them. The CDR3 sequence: CSARDGQGEQYF. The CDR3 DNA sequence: TGCAGTGCTAGAGATGGCCAGGGGGAGCAGTACTTC.

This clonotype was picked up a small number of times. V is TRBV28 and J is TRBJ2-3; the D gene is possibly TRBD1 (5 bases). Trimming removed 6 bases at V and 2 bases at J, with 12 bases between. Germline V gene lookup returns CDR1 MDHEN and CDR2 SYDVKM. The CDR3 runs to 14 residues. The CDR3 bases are TGTGCCAGCAGCAACCTGGACATCACAGATACGCAGTATTTT. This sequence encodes CASSNLDITDTQYF.

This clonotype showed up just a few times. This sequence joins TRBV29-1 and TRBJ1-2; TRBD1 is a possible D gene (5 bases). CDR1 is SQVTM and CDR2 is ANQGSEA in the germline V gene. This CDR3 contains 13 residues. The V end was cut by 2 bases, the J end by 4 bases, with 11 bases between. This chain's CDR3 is CSVEQGVLYGYTF. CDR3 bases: TGCAGCGTTGAACAGGGAGTGCTCTATGGCTACACCTTC.

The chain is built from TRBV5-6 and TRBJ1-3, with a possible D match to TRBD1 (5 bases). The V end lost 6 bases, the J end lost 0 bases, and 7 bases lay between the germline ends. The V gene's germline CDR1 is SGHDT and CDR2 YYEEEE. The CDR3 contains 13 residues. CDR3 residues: CASTGLSGNTIYF. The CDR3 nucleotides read TGTGCCAGCACGGGACTCTCTGGAAACACCATATATTTT.

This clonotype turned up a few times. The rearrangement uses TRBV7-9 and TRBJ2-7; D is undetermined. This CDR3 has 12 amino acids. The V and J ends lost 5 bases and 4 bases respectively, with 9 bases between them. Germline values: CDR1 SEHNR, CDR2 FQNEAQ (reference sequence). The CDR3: CASSPPHYEQYF. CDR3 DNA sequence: TGTGCCAGCAGCCCGCCCCATTACGAGCAGTACTTC. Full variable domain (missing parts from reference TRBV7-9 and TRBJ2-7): DTGVSQNPRHKITKRGQNVTFRCDPISEHNRLYWYRQTLGQGPEFLTYFQNEAQLEKSRLLSDRFSAERPKGSFSTLEIQRTEQGDSAMYLCASSPPHYEQYFGPGTRLTVT.

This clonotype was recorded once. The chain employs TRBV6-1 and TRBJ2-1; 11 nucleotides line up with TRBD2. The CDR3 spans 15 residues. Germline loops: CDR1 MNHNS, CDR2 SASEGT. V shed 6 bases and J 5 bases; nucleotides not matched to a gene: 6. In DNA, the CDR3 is TGTGCCAGCAGACCACTAGCGGGAGTCAACAATGAGCAGTTCTTC. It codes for CASRPLAGVNNEQFF.

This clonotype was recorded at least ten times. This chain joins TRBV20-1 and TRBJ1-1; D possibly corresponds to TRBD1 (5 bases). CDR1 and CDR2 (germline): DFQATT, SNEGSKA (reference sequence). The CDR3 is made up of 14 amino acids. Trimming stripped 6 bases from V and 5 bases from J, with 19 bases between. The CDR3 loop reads CSAERRVGPTEAFF. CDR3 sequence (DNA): TGCAGTGCAGAACGTCGAGTGGGGCCAACTGAAGCTTTCTTT.

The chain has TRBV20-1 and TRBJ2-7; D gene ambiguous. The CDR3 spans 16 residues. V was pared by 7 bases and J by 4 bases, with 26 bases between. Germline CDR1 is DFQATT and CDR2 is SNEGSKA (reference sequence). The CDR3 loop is CSGRAPSIKSYYEQYF. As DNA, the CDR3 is TGCAGTGGTAGGGCCCCGAGTATAAAAAGCTATTACGAGCAGTACTTC.

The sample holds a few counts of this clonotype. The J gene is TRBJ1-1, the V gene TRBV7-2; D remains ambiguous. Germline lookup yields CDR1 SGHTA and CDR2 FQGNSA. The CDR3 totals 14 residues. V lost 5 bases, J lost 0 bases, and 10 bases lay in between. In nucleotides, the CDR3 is TGTGCCAGCAGCGTCGCAGACCTGAACACTGAAGCTTTCTTT. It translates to CASSVADLNTEAFF.

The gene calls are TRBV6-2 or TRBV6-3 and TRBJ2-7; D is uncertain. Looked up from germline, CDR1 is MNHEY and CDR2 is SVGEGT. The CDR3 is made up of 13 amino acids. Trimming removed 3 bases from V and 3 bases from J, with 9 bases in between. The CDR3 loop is CASSYKAGYEQYF. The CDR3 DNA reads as TGTGCCAGCAGTTATAAGGCAGGCTACGAGCAGTACTTC.

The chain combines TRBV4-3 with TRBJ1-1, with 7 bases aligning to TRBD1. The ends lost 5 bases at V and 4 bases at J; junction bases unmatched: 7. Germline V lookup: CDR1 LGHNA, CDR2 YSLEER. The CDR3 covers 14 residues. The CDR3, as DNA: TGCGCCAGCAGCGCCGGGACAGTGGCCACTGAAGCTTTCTTT. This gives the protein CASSAGTVATEAFF.

CDR3 DNA: TGTGCCAGCAGCTTGGCGCAGGGACAGGGATTCCCCTACGAGCAGTACTTC. Translated, it gives CASSLAQGQGFPYEQYF. The chain couples TRBV5-4 to TRBJ2-7, with 9 bases lining up with TRBD1. The V gene end was trimmed by 0 bases and the J gene end by 2 bases; junction bases not matched to a gene: 9. CDR1 and CDR2 from the germline V gene are SGHNT and YYREEE (reference sequence). The CDR3 has 17 amino acids.

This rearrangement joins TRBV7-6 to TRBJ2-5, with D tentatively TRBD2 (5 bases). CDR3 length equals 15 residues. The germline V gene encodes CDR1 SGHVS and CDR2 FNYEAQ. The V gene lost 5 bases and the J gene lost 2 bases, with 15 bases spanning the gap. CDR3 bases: TGTGCCAGCAGCCCTACTGAGCGGCAACAAGAGACCCAGTACTTC. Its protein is CASSPTERQQETQYF.

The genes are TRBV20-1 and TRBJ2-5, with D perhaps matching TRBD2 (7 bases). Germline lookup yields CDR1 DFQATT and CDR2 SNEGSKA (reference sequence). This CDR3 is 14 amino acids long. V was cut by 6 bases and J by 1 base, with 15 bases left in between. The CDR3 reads CSAQRGQAQETQYF. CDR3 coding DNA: TGCAGTGCACAGCGGGGACAAGCCCAAGAGACCCAGTACTTC.

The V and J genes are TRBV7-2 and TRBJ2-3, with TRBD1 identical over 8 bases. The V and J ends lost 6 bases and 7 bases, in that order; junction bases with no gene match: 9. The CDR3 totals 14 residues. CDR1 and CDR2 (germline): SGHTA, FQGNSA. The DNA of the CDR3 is TGTGCCAGCAGTCCAAGGGACAGGATGAATACGCAGTATTTT. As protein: CASSPRDRMNTQYF.

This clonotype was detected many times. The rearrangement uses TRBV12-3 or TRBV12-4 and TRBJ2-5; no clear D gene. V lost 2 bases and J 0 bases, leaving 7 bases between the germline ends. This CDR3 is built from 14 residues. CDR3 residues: CASSLRQYQETQYF. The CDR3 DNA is TGTGCCAGCAGTTTAAGGCAGTACCAAGAGACCCAGTACTTC.

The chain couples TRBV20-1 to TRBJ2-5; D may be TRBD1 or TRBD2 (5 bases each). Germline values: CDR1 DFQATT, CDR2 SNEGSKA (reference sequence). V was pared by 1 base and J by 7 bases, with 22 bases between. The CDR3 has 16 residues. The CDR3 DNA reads TGCAGTGCTAGAGCCAGCTGGACTGGGACCCAACGGACCCAGTACTTC. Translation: CSARASWTGTQRTQYF.

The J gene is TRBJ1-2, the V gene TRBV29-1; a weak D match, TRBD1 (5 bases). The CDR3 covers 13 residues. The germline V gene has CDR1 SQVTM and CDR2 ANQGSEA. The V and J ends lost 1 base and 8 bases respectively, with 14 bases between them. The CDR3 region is CSVEVVGRDGYTF. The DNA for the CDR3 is TGCAGCGTTGAAGTAGTCGGGCGGGACGGCTACACCTTC.